Shown below are 13 T cell receptor beta chains from a single sample sequenced in a study of human T cells and chemical hapten exposure. TCRdb reprocessed the RACE reads with MiXCR, giving one entry per CDR3 protein. The sample lists tens of thousands of distinct CDR3 sequences, 14% occurring once. Sample time point: pre-sensitization, week 0. Noted treatment: therapeutic diphenylcyclopropenone sensitization with weekly scalp DPC. The sequences come from whole blood, collected in connection with sensitization to the hapten diphenylcyclopropenone (DPC). These receptor sequences come from a woman in her 50s with alopecia areata. Some clones in this sample may be carry-over from other donors' samples.

This clonotype appeared a few times. The chain employs TRBV28 and TRBJ2-7; 11 positions match TRBD2. Germline lookup yields CDR1 MDHEN and CDR2 SYDVKM. The J segment lost 5 bases and the V segment lost 8 bases, leaving 8 bases of the junction unmatched. The CDR3 has 14 residues. In DNA form, the CDR3 reads TGTGCCAGCCGTAGCGGGAGGGCCGTCCACGAGCAGTACTTC. Protein: CASRSGRAVHEQYF.

The chain links TRBV30 to TRBJ1-1; D is unclear. V gave up 0 bases and J gave up 1 base, with 9 bases separating them. This CDR3 has 14 residues. Germline lookup yields CDR1 GTSNPN and CDR2 SVGIG (reference sequence). The CDR3 protein is CAWSVDTGNTEAFF. CDR3 coding DNA: TGTGCCTGGAGTGTAGATACCGGGAACACTGAAGCTTTCTTT.

CDR3 sequence reads: CATQVTYEQYF. In DNA, the CDR3 is TGTGCCACCCAGGTAACCTACGAGCAGTACTTC. V usage is TRBV10-3 and J usage is TRBJ2-7; D not resolved. This CDR3 contains 11 residues. Germline CDR1 ENHRY, CDR2 SYGVKD. Trimming removed 10 bases from V and 2 bases from J, with 9 bases in between.

This clonotype was detected a few times. V gene TRBV7-8 combines with J gene TRBJ1-2; the match to TRBD1 covers 8 bases. The CDR3 totals 13 residues. Germline CDR1 SGHVS, CDR2 FQNEAQ. For the CDR3, the DNA is TGTGGGACAGGGTCACCGGAGGTTTATGGCTACACCTTC. Its protein product is CGTGSPEVYGYTF.

This clonotype was seen more than once but under ten times. The rearrangement uses TRBV7-2 and TRBJ2-1, with TRBD1 matching over 7 bases. Germline values: CDR1 SGHTA, CDR2 FQGNSA. V was clipped by 5 bases and J by 8 bases; unmatched bases: 21. The CDR3 loop spans 18 amino acids. CDR3 loop: CASSHEAPGQLRGDEQFF. CDR3 coding DNA: TGTGCCAGCAGCCATGAAGCTCCGGGACAGCTTCGTGGGGATGAGCAGTTCTTC.

The chain uses TRBV20-1 and TRBJ1-5; D not certain. This CDR3 spans 14 amino acids. From germline, CDR1 is DFQATT and CDR2 SNEGSKA (reference sequence). V was pared by 3 bases and J by 4 bases, with 13 bases between. The CDR3 reads CSARYASFNQPQHF. The CDR3 DNA reads as TGCAGTGCTAGGTATGCCAGCTTTAATCAGCCCCAGCATTTT.

CDR3 residues: CASSQGGQGVYGYTF. Written as DNA, the CDR3 is TGCGCCAGCAGCCAAGGAGGACAGGGGGTTTATGGCTACACCTTC. This chain uses TRBV4-1 with TRBJ1-2; 10 nucleotides agree with TRBD1. Germline loops: CDR1 MGHRA, CDR2 YSYEKL. The CDR3 spans 15 residues. V lost 1 base and J lost 5; bases outside the gene matches: 4.

Ten or more counts support this clonotype. The chain combines TRBV11-2 with TRBJ1-2; TRBD1 is a possible D gene (6 bases). The CDR3 loop spans 15 amino acids. Between the trimmed V and J ends, which lost 7 bases and 5 bases, there was a span of 20 bases. Germline V gene data show CDR1 as SGHAT and CDR2 as FQNNGV. The CDR3 region has the DNA TGTGCCAGCACCCCGTCGGTAGGACAGCAGTATGGCTACACCTTC. It translates to CASTPSVGQQYGYTF.

In this sample, this clonotype turned up many times. This chain joins TRBV3-1 and TRBJ1-5; D is perhaps TRBD1 (5 bases). Germline V gives CDR1 LGHDT, CDR2 YNNKEL (reference sequence). The V gene lost 0 bases and the J gene lost 0 bases, with 9 bases spanning the gap. The CDR3 is made up of 16 amino acids. The CDR3 loop is CASSQDTRGSNQPQHF. In nucleotides, the CDR3 is TGTGCCAGCAGCCAAGATACAAGGGGTAGCAATCAGCCCCAGCATTTT.

The V and J genes are TRBV12-3 or TRBV12-4 and TRBJ2-5; D remains unclear. V lost 3 bases and J lost 2, with 10 bases in between. CDR3 length: 14 amino acids. This chain's CDR3 is CASSFGWKQETQYF. The CDR3 region has the DNA TGTGCCAGCAGTTTCGGGTGGAAACAAGAGACCCAGTACTTC.

CDR3 in amino acids: CATADVTGASIYEQYF. CDR3 nucleotide sequence: TGCGCCACCGCGGACGTAACAGGGGCCTCAATCTACGAGCAGTACTTC. The chain recombines TRBV4-1 with TRBJ2-7; 7 bases map to TRBD1. Unmatched junction bases numbered 18, after V lost 10 bases and J lost 3 bases. This CDR3 has 16 amino acids. The germline V gene has CDR1 MGHRA and CDR2 YSYEKL.

The sample holds many counts of this clonotype. The rearrangement uses TRBV2 and TRBJ2-3; TRBD2 matches at 8 bases. This CDR3 region has 15 residues. V shed 8 bases, J shed 1 base, and the junction held 8 bases outside the gene matches. Germline V gene data show CDR1 as SNHLY and CDR2 as FYNNEI. The chain's CDR3 is CASGSGRARTDTQYF. CDR3 coding DNA: TGTGCCAGCGGAAGCGGGAGAGCCCGCACAGATACGCAGTATTTT.

This chain links TRBV27 with TRBJ1-5, with TRBD1 matching over 7 bases. This CDR3 has 13 amino acids. The germline CDR1 and CDR2 sequences are MNHEY and SMNVEV (reference sequence). With V trimmed by 4 bases and J by 6 bases, 3 bases remained unmatched. CDR3 sequence: CASSYDRVQPQHF. DNA for the CDR3: TGTGCCAGCAGTTATGACAGGGTTCAGCCCCAGCATTTT.